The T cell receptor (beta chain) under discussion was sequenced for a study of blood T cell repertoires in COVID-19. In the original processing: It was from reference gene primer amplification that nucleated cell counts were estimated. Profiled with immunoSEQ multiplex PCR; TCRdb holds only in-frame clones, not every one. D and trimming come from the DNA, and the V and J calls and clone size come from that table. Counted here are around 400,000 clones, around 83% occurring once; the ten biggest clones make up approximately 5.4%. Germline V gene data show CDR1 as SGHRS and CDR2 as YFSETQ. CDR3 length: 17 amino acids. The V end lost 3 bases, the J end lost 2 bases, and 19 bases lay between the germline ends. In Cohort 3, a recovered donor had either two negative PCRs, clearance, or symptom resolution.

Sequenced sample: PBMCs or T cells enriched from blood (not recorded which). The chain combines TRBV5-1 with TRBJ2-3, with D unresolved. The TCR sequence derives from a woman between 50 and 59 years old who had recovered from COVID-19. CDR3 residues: CASSSPSRGKHTDTQYF. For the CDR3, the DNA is TGCGCCAGCAGCTCCCCCAGTCGCGGCAAACACACAGATACGCAGTATTTT.